Listed here is a single T cell receptor beta chain. The CDR3 spans 15 residues. Germline V gene data show CDR1 as SNHLY and CDR2 as FYNNEI. V gave up 7 bases and J gave up 6 bases, with 16 bases separating them. The data are from a study of T cell changes during pregnancy in multiple sclerosis. Sequencing used immunoSEQ multiplex PCR; TCRdb keeps in-frame clones, though not all of them. The table shows under 70,000 clones, with around 92% occurring only once. The receptor's source is a female donor in good health, enrolled as a control in a pregnancy study. Source: peripheral blood, taken after pregnancy. The chain combines TRBV2 with TRBJ1-6; D not resolved. The CDR3 here is CASTRSGFVNSPLHF. CDR3 bases: TGTGCCAGCACGCGTTCGGGGTTTGTTAATTCACCCCTCCACTTT.